This entry is about one T cell receptor (beta chain). The sample belongs to a study of regulatory T cells in long-lasting Graves disease. The wider study: Over 5 years on antithyroid drugs plus positive TSH receptor antibodies marked Graves' disease as persistent.

The CDR3 covers 12 residues. The ends were cut back, 5 bases at V and 4 bases at J, with 9 bases in the middle. Germline V gene data show CDR1 as DFQATT and CDR2 as SNEGSKA (reference sequence). Time point: persistent/refractory GD, antithyroid drugs over 5 years with positive TRAb. PBMCs provided the RNA from which the TCR library was made. Investigators prepared the TCR beta libraries by applying iRepertoire HTBI primers and Arm-PCR of CDR3 regions. MiXCR, applied by TCRdb to the multiplex PCR reads, yields one record per CDR3 protein. The sample lists around 450,000 distinct CDR3 sequences, 20% to 25% occurring once.

The TCR originated in a female donor with Graves disease. Sample: peripheral blood mononuclear cells (PBMCs), taken when the disease was refractory, from a patient treated with antithyroid drugs. The chain combines TRBV20-1 with TRBJ2-1; D may be TRBD1 (5 bases). The CDR3 spells CSASRDYNEQFF. For the CDR3, the DNA is TGCAGTGCTTCCAGGGATTACAATGAGCAGTTCTTC.